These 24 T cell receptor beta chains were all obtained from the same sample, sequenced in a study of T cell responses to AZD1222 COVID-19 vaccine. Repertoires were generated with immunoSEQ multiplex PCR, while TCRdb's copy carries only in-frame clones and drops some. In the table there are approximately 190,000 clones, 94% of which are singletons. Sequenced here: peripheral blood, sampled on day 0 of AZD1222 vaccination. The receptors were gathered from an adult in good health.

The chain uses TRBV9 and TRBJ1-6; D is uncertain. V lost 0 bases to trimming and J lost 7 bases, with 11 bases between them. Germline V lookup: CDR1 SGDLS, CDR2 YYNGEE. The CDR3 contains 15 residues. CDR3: CASSVDSASNSPLHF. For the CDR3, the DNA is TGTGCCAGCAGCGTAGACAGCGCGAGCAATTCACCCCTCCACTTT.

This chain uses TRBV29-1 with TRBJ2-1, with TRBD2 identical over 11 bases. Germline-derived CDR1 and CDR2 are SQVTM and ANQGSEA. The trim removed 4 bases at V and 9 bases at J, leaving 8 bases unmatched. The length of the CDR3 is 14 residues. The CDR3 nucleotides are TGCAGCGTTGGGCCTAGCGGGAGGACGTCTGAGCAGTTCTTC. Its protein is CSVGPSGRTSEQFF.

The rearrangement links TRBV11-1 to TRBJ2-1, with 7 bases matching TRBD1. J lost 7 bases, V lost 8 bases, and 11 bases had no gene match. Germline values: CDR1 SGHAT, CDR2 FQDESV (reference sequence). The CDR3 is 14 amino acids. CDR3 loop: CASGRGSSTNEQFF. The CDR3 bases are TGTGCCAGCGGCAGGGGGTCCTCCACGAATGAGCAGTTCTTC.

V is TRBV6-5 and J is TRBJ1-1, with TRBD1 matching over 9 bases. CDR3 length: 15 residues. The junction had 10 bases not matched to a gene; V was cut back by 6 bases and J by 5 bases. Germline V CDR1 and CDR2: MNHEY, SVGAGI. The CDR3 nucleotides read TGTGCCAGCAGGGGGGACAGGGTAACGAGTACTGAAGCTTTCTTT. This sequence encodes CASRGDRVTSTEAFF.

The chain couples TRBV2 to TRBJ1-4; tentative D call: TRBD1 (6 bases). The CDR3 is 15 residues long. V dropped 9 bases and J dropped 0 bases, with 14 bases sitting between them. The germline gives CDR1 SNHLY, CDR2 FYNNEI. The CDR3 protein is CARGADGATNEKLFF. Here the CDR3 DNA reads TGTGCCAGGGGGGCGGACGGCGCAACTAATGAAAAACTGTTTTTT.

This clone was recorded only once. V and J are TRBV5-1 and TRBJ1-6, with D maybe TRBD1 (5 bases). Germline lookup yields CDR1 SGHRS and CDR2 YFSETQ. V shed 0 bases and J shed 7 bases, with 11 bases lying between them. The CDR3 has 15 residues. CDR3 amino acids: CASSLGGAGNSPLHF. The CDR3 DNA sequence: TGCGCCAGCAGCTTGGGTGGGGCAGGGAATTCACCCCTCCACTTT.

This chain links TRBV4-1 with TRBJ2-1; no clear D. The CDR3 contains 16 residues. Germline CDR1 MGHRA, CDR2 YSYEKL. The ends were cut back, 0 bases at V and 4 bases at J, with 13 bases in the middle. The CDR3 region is CASSQDGWNRYNEQFF. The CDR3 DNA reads TGCGCCAGCAGCCAAGATGGGTGGAACCGATACAATGAGCAGTTCTTC.

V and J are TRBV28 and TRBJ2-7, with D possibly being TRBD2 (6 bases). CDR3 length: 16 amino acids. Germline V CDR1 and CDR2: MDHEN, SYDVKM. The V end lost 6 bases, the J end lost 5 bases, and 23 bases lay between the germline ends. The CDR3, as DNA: TGTGCCAGCAGCTCTAGGCGGAGGGACGGAACAGACGAGCAGTACTTC. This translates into CASSSRRRDGTDEQYF.

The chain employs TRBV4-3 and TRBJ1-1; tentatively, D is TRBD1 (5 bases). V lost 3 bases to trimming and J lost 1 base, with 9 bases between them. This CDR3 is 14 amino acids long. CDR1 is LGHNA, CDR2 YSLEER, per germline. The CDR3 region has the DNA TGCGCCAGCAGCCACGGGGCGGGGAACACTGAAGCTTTCTTT. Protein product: CASSHGAGNTEAFF.

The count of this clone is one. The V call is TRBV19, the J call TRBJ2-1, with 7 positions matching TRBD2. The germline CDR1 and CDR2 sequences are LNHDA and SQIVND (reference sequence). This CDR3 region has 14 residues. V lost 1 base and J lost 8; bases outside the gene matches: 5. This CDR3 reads CASSIGGSGYEQFF. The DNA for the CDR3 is TGTGCCAGTAGTATAGGCGGGAGTGGGTATGAGCAGTTCTTC.

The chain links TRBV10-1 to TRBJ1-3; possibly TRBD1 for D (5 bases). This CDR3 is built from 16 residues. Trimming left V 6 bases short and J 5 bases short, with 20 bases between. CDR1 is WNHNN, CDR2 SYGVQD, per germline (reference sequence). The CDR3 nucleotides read TGCGCCAGCAGGGTCGGGCGGGGGGACCCTAGAAACACCATATATTTT. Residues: CASRVGRGDPRNTIYF.

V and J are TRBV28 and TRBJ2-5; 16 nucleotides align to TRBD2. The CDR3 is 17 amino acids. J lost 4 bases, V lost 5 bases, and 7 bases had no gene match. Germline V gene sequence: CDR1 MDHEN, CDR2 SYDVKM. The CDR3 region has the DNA TGTGCCAGCAGTCAGGGACTAGCGGGAGGGCCGTTAGAGACCCAGTACTTC. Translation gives CASSQGLAGGPLETQYF.

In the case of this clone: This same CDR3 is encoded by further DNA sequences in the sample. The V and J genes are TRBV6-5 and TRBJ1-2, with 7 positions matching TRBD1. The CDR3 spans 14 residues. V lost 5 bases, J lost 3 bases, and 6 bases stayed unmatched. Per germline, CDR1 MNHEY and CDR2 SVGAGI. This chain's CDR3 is CASSIRDRDYGYTF. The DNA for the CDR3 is TGTGCCAGCAGTATTCGTGACAGGGACTATGGCTACACCTTC.

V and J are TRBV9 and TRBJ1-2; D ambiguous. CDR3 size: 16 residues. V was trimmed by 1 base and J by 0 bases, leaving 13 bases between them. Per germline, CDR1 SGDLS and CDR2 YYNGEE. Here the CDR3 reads CASSVSPVQSNYGYTF. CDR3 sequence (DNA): TGTGCCAGCAGCGTAAGCCCCGTACAGTCTAACTATGGCTACACCTTC. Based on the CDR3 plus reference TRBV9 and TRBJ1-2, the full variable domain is DSGVTQTPKHLITATGQRVTLRCSPRSGDLSVYWYQQSLDQGLQFLIQYYNGEERAKGNILERFSAQQFPDLHSELNLSSLELGDSALYFCASSVSPVQSNYGYTFGSGTRLTVV.

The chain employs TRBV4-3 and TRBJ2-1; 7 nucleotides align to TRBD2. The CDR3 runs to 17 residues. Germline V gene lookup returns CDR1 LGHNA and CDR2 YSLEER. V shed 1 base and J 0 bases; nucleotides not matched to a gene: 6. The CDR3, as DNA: TGCGCCAGCAGCCAAGGTTATAGCGGGTTCTCCTACAATGAGCAGTTCTTC. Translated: CASSQGYSGFSYNEQFF.

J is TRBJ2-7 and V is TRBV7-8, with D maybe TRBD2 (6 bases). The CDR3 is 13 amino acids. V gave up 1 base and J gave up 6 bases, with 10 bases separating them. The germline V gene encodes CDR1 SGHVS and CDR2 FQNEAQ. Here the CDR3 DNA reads TGTGCCAGCAGCTTAGTTCCAGCGGGCGAGCAGTACTTC. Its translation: CASSLVPAGEQYF.

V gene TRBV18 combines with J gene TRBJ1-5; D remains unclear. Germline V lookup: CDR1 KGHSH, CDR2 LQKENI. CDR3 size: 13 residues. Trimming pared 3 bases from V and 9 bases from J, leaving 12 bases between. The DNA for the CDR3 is TGTGCCAGCTCACCGGCAGATTCAGGGCCCCAGCATTTT. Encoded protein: CASSPADSGPQHF.

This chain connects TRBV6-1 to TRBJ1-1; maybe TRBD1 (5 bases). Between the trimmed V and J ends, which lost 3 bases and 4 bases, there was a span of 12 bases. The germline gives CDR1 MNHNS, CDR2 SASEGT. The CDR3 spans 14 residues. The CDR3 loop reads CASSEAGSFTEAFF. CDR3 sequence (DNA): TGTGCCAGCAGTGAGGCAGGGAGTTTCACTGAAGCTTTCTTT.

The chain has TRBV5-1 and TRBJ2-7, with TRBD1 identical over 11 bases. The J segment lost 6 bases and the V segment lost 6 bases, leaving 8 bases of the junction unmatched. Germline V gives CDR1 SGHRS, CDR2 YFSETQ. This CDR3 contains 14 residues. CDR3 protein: CASNGQGAFGEQYF. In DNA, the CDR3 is TGCGCCAGCAACGGACAGGGGGCGTTCGGCGAGCAGTACTTC.

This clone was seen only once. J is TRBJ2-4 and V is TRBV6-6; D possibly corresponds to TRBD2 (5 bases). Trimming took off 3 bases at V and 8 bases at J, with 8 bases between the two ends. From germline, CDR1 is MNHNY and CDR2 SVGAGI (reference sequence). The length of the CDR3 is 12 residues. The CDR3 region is CASSYRGDIQYF. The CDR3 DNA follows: TGTGCCAGCAGTTATCGGGGAGACATTCAGTACTTC.

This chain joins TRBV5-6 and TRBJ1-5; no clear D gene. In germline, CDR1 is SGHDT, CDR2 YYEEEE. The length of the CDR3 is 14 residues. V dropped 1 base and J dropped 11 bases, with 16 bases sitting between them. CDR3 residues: CASSLSPELRAQHF. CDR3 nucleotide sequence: TGTGCCAGCAGCTTGTCTCCAGAGCTTAGGGCCCAGCATTTT.

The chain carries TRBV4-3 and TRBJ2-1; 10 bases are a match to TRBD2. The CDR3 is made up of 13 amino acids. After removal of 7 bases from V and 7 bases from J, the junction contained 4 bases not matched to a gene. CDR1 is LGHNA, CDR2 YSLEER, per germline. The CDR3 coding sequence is TGCGCCAGCAAAGCTAGCGGGAGTAATGAGCAGTTCTTC. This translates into CASKASGSNEQFF.

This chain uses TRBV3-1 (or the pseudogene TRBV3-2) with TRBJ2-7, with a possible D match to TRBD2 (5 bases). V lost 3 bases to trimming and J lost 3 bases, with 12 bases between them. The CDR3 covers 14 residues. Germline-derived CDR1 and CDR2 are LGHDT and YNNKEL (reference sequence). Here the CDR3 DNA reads TGTGCCAGCAGCCAGAATAGCGTATTCTACGAGCAGTACTTC. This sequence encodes CASSQNSVFYEQYF.

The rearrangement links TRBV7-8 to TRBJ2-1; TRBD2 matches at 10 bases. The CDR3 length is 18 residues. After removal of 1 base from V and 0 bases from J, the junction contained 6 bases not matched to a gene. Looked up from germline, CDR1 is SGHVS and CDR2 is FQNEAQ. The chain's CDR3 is CASSLVTSGFRSYNEQFF. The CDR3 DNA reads TGTGCCAGCAGCTTAGTGACTAGCGGGTTTCGCTCCTACAATGAGCAGTTCTTC.